The next 19 T cell receptor beta chains were all read from a single sample in a study of CD8 T cells in Susac syndrome. RNA in amounts of roughly 0.5 to 1 ug was reverse transcribed with random hexamers. TCRdb reanalysed the immunoSEQ multiplex PCR reads using MiXCR and keeps one entry per CDR3 protein. The sample contains almost 450,000 distinct CDR3 sequences, 85% to 90% of which appear only once. The sequenced sample consisted of CD8+ T cells from PBMCs. The receptor set was obtained from a human donor with multiple sclerosis.

The rearrangement joins TRBV5-1 to TRBJ2-5; no reliable D call. The V and J ends lost 5 bases and 5 bases respectively, with 7 bases between them. This CDR3 has 11 amino acids. In germline, CDR1 is SGHRS, CDR2 YFSETQ. Here the CDR3 reads CASRVRETQYF. In nucleotides, the CDR3 is TGCGCCAGCAGAGTTCGGGAGACCCAGTACTTC.

The chain recombines TRBV12-5 with TRBJ2-7; 7 bases line up with TRBD1. The germline V gene encodes CDR1 LGHNT and CDR2 FRNRAP. The CDR3 loop spans 15 amino acids. The trim removed 6 bases at V and 3 bases at J, leaving 11 bases unmatched. The CDR3 spells CASGLRPGQFYEQYF. The CDR3 coding sequence is TGTGCTAGTGGGCTACGACCGGGACAGTTCTACGAGCAGTACTTC.

V is TRBV20-1 and J is TRBJ2-1, with no clear D. CDR3 length: 14 residues. Germline V gives CDR1 DFQATT, CDR2 SNEGSKA (reference sequence). Trimming took 0 bases from V and 5 from J, leaving 11 bases between them. CDR3 bases: TGCAGTGCTAGAGACATGGGAAGTCACAATGAGCAGTTCTTC. It specifies CSARDMGSHNEQFF.

The gene calls are TRBV19 and TRBJ2-7, with TRBD2 matching 10 bases. CDR1 is LNHDA and CDR2 is SQIVND in the germline V gene (reference sequence). CDR3 size: 13 residues. The trim removed 8 bases at V and 3 bases at J, leaving 4 bases unmatched. The CDR3 nucleotides read TGTGCCAGTGGGACTAGCGAATTCTACGAGCAGTACTTC. This translates into CASGTSEFYEQYF. The full variable domain, completed using reference TRBV19 and TRBJ2-7, is DGGITQSPKYLFRKEGQNVTLSCEQNLNHDAMYWYRQDPGQGLRLIYYSQIVNDFQKGDIAEGYSVSREKKESFPLTVTSAQKNPTAFYLCASGTSEFYEQYFGPGTRLTVT.

J is TRBJ2-1 and V is TRBV2, with TRBD2 identical over 12 bases. Germline V gene data show CDR1 as SNHLY and CDR2 as FYNNEI. V lost 6 bases to trimming and J lost 9 bases; unmatched junction nucleotides: 9. The CDR3 is 15 amino acids. DNA for the CDR3: TGTGCCAGCAGCCCTACTAGCGGGGGGCCTTCTGAGCAGTTCTTC. Protein product: CASSPTSGGPSEQFF.

The chain uses TRBV29-1 and TRBJ1-1; D call uncertain. The CDR3 is 13 residues long. Per the germline V gene, CDR1 is SQVTM and CDR2 is ANQGSEA. V lost 3 bases and J lost 4, with 12 bases in between. CDR3 DNA sequence: TGCAGCGTTGATGAGGGAGGGTCCACTGAAGCTTTCTTT. This sequence encodes CSVDEGGSTEAFF.

CDR3 loop: CASTGDFAHNEQFF. The CDR3 bases are TGTGCCAGCACCGGAGATTTTGCCCACAATGAGCAGTTCTTC. The V gene is TRBV6-5, the J gene TRBJ2-1; D ambiguous. There are 14 residues in the CDR3. Per the germline V gene, CDR1 is MNHEY and CDR2 is SVGAGI. The V end lost 7 bases, the J end lost 5 bases, and 15 bases lay between the germline ends.

This clonotype was recorded only once. This chain joins TRBV28 and TRBJ1-5; no clear D gene. Germline V lookup: CDR1 MDHEN, CDR2 SYDVKM. V lost 10 bases and J lost 3, with 16 bases in between. This CDR3 is 14 amino acids long. CDR3 nucleotides: TGTGCCATCAAAGGACTAGACGTCAATCAGCCCCAGCATTTT. Amino acid sequence: CAIKGLDVNQPQHF.

The chain is built from TRBV20-1 and TRBJ2-5; TRBD2 matches 14 bases. V trimming: 8 bases; J trimming: 4 bases; junction bases outside the gene matches: 9. The CDR3 consists of 15 residues. Germline assignment: CDR1 DFQATT and CDR2 SNEGSKA (reference sequence). The CDR3 spells CSLRTSGRRLETQYF. CDR3 coding DNA: TGCAGTCTTCGGACTAGCGGGAGGAGGCTAGAGACCCAGTACTTC.

The gene calls are TRBV6-4 and TRBJ1-2; 12 positions match TRBD1. V lost 7 bases and J lost 6; bases outside the gene matches: 12. The CDR3 loop spans 16 amino acids. The germline V gene has CDR1 MRHNA and CDR2 SNTAGT. DNA of the CDR3: TGTGCCAGCACCATCTGGCGGGACAGGGGGCTTGATGGCTACACCTTC. This encodes CASTIWRDRGLDGYTF.

The chain carries TRBV5-1 and TRBJ1-4; weak D call: TRBD1 (6 bases). V lost 1 base to trimming and J lost 6 bases, with 13 bases between them. Germline V gene sequence: CDR1 SGHRS, CDR2 YFSETQ. This CDR3 contains 15 residues. The CDR3 sequence: CASSLYGRGDEKLFF. CDR3 coding DNA: TGCGCCAGCAGCTTGTATGGCAGGGGAGATGAAAAACTGTTTTTT.

The chain combines TRBV4-1 with TRBJ2-3; 7 nucleotides align to TRBD2. From germline, CDR1 is MGHRA and CDR2 YSYEKL. Trimming took 1 base from V and 6 from J; bases not matched to a gene: 16. This CDR3 has 18 residues. CDR3 sequence reads: CASSQGGVGGRAEDTQYF. CDR3 in DNA: TGCGCCAGCAGCCAAGGGGGGGTTGGTGGGAGGGCCGAGGATACGCAGTATTTT.

This clonotype appeared a few times. The V and J genes are TRBV6-1 and TRBJ2-1; 8 bases are shared with TRBD2. Looked up from germline, CDR1 is MNHNS and CDR2 is SASEGT. The junction had 4 bases not matched to a gene; V was cut back by 7 bases and J by 5 bases. This CDR3 is 13 amino acids long. CDR3 amino acids: CASILAGHNEQFF. The CDR3 DNA sequence: TGTGCCAGCATCCTAGCGGGCCACAATGAGCAGTTCTTC.

This clonotype was detected a few times. The CDR3 coding sequence is TGTGCCAGCAGTAGTGTATTGGATACGCAGTATTTT. It specifies CASSSVLDTQYF. The V and J genes are TRBV28 and TRBJ2-3; D unclear. This CDR3 spans 12 amino acids. The V end was cut by 5 bases, the J end by 6 bases, with 9 bases between. Germline V gene data show CDR1 as MDHEN and CDR2 as SYDVKM.

The chain joins TRBV4-1 to TRBJ2-1, with 7 bases lining up with TRBD2. The CDR3 has 14 residues. Trimming cost V 4 bases and J 8 bases; bases outside gene matches: 8. Germline CDR1 is MGHRA and CDR2 is YSYEKL. The CDR3 sequence: CASSLLVSGYEQFF. CDR3 nucleotides: TGCGCCAGCAGCCTCCTTGTTAGCGGGTATGAGCAGTTCTTC.

The gene calls are TRBV27 and TRBJ1-6; D possibly corresponds to TRBD1 (5 bases). Trimming took 0 bases from V and 7 from J, leaving 13 bases between them. This CDR3 is built from 16 residues. Germline lookup yields CDR1 MNHEY and CDR2 SMNVEV (reference sequence). The DNA for the CDR3 is TGTGCCAGCAGTTTATCGAGGCAGGGACCGAATTCACCCCTCCACTTT. Translation gives CASSLSRQGPNSPLHF.

This clonotype was found once. The rearrangement links TRBV6-6 to TRBJ2-5; no clear D gene. Per germline, CDR1 MNHNY and CDR2 SVGAGI (reference sequence). V dropped 2 bases and J dropped 5 bases, with 12 bases sitting between them. The CDR3 is 14 amino acids. CDR3 DNA sequence: TGTGCCAGCAGTTACCGCGGTGTCGGGGAGACCCAGTACTTC. Protein: CASSYRGVGETQYF.

V is TRBV6-2 or TRBV6-3 and J is TRBJ2-2; D is ambiguous. The germline gives CDR1 MNHEY, CDR2 SVGEGT. The CDR3 totals 13 residues. V lost 7 bases and J lost 3, with 9 bases in between. CDR3 nucleotide sequence: TGTGCCAGCACCCTAAAGGACACCGGGGAGCTGTTTTTT. Amino acids: CASTLKDTGELFF.

The rearrangement links TRBV30 to TRBJ2-3; D possibly corresponds to TRBD1 (5 bases). CDR3 size: 15 residues. The germline V and J ends were trimmed by 4 bases and 0 bases, with 14 bases remaining between them. Germline lookup yields CDR1 GTSNPN and CDR2 SVGIG (reference sequence). The CDR3 sequence: CAWNTGPPSTDTQYF. As DNA, the CDR3 is TGTGCCTGGAACACAGGACCTCCAAGCACAGATACGCAGTATTTT.